The rows below give T cell receptor beta chains drawn from one sample of a study of blood T cell repertoires in COVID-19. TCRdb keeps only in-frame clones here, not all; method: immunoSEQ multiplex PCR. The table records over 70,000 clones, approximately 78% of them present only once. Sequencing was performed on peripheral blood. All receptors derive from a man aged 55 to 70 with acute or convalescent COVID-19. Both conserved end residues are part of each CDR3. The listing skips clone size in some rows; elsewhere it reads once, few, many or a size class.

>once|TRBV27
CASMEQNTIYF
>.|TRBV18
CASSPRDRSTDTQYF
>.|TRBV11-2
CASSSLAGQNYEQYF
>once|TRBV5-1
CASSQGQGAYEQYF
>.|TRBV30
CAWSLGQGDTEAFF
>.|TRBV28
CASSLSPGRESTDTQYF
>.|TRBV27
CASSLAGRNEQFF
>once|TRBV18
CASSPTGDGNQPQHF
>.|TRBV6-2/TRBV6-3
CASSPPGLAGLNEQFF
>.|TRBV3-1/TRBV3-2
CASSDYRAQAYEQYF
>.|TRBV5-4
CASSLDLVVETQYF
>.|TRBV19
CASSPSSVTYEQYF
>.|TRBV27
CASKGVLAGANEQFF
>.|TRBV27
CASRRGQGYNEQFF
>.|TRBV30
CAWSVAEKLFF
>.|TRBV24-1
CATSDPGTGLADTQYF
>.|TRBV5-4
CASSSGPTNQPQHF
>once|TRBV5-1
CASSLEGTNSYEQYF
>.|TRBV9
CASSGPFEGSGNTIYF
>.|TRBV2
CASLLTDLPYGYTF
>few|TRBV5-6
CASSPLRTGYNSPLHF
>.|TRBV27
CASSPPPGNEKLFF
>.|TRBV6-6
CASRLLRDREDQPQHF
>once|TRBV6-1
CAARRVDTGELFF
>.|TRBV19
CASSWGQGFTGELFF
>.|TRBV6-5
CASSYGGEGFYEQYF
>.|TRBV7-8
CASSQFTGSYGYTF
>.|TRBV7-6
CASTSLPLAGGGETQYF
>.|TRBV7-9
CASGTGGGSNSPLHF
>.|TRBV20-1
CSASSEQGGNQPQHF
>.|TRBV7-9
CASRGPNRYEQYF
>.|TRBV20-1
CSASRLSGNTIYF
>.|TRBV9
CASSVGGGGDTEAFF
>.|TRBV6-5
CASSYLRTGQGEGYTF
>.|TRBV19
CASSLGQGFEKLFF
>.|TRBV19
CASSILPSGGGDTQYF
>.|TRBV7-2
CASSLTSGRQTSTDTQYF
>.|TRBV7-9
CASSYEDSYNEQFF
>.|TRBV3-1/TRBV3-2
CASSQGLAGHEQYF
>.|TRBV28
CASSLLGTGRQPQHF
>.|TRBV7-8
CASSLEGGSGDEQFF
>.|TRBV28
CASGNWRNSPLHF
>.|TRBV5-1
CASSQRAGQETQYF
>.|TRBV7-3
CASSLNPSGGTDTQYF
>.|TRBV28
CASSSLPGTGYGYTF
>.|TRBV28
CASSPSEGPILGGYTF
>.|TRBV7-9
CASERGDNQPQHF
>once|TRBV27
CASSLGGAGTEAFF
>.|TRBV2
CASKPEETQYF
>.|TRBV10-3
CAISEQGANTEAFF
>.|TRBV28
CASSLAQGGEKLFF
>.|TRBV6-2/TRBV6-3
CASSSSRSGNYEQYF
>.|TRBV5-1
CASSFSGGNNQPQHF
>.|TRBV7-2
CASSFVNSPLHF